This T cell receptor (beta chain) stems from a study of cytotoxic CD8 clonotypes in ibrutinib-treated CLL (TCRdb year 2021). Broadly, across the study: The cohort had about a dozen relapsed/refractory and 15 treatment-naive patients; around 17 were IGHV unmutated. Responses were partial in some 24 patients and complete in 2; after median around 68 months follow-up, roughly 15 stayed in remission and some twelve progressed. The response samples were drawn at a median of roughly eleven months into treatment, with a range of roughly 6 to 36 months. An average of around 250,000 productive templates and 94,082 productive rearrangements was obtained per sample. Of the 86 participants in the trial, about 25 had longitudinal samples available. Cryopreserved peripheral blood mononuclear cells were obtained prior to treatment, at the time of response, and at either disease progression or sustained remission. Overall results and qualifications from the work: Public clonotypes were rare and either contracted or stayed stable during treatment, and the rise in clonality at ibrutinib response reflected the expansion of private clonotypes. Clonality increased at ibrutinib response, stayed stable in sustained remission, and fell back toward baseline at progression. Sampling times were not matched between patients in sustained remission and patients whose disease was progressing, and lymph node repertoires were not examined. At baseline, clonality was higher than in age-matched healthy donors and showed a strong correlation with circulating CD8+ T-cell counts.

The goal of deep resolution MiSeq sequencing was a depth between 1 in 1 million and 1 in 200,000 T cells, and coverage averaged 10x per clonotype. The immunoSEQ hsTCRB Kit was used to generate TCR beta libraries. On the authors' methods: Data were analyzed with ImmunoSEQ Data Assistant and ImmunoSEQ Analyzer, with V, D and J genes assigned per IMGT definitions. Clonality, which ranges from 0 to 1, was calculated by subtracting the normalized Shannon entropy of productive rearrangement frequencies from one. Public clonotype analysis was restricted to overrepresented clonotypes comprising at least 0.05% of each patient's repertoire. Repertoires from approximately 13 age-matched healthy donors in immuneACCESS were used as clonality controls. Held by TCRdb, this immuneACCESS table contains in-frame sequences only and omits some clones. Under half of the omission traces to an unresolved V gene where checked; the cause of the rest is unknown. V, J and clone size derive from that table, while D and trimming were established from the DNA sequence. Present in this sample are around 310,000 clones, roughly 80% of which were seen just once. The top ten clonotypes cover over 6.5% of the sample.

Taken from cysteine to phenylalanine, the CDR3 has 11 residues. Solely the CDR3 DNA is kept, with 33 bases framed from the first base. The V end loses 5 bases and the J end loses 11 bases, and a stretch of 12 bases separates them. CDR1 and CDR2 (DFQATT, SNEGSKA) derive from the germline V gene (reference sequence). For TCR beta library preparation, about 2 micrograms of genomic DNA was extracted from cryopreserved PBMCs. Longitudinal blood samples from CLL patients on ibrutinib monotherapy underwent high-throughput TCR beta sequencing. Patients were enrolled in a phase 2 open-label single-center ibrutinib monotherapy trial. Remarks on this clone: Its antigen has not been determined. Base qualities are missing; no much larger clone stands one base away.

The V gene is TRBV20-1 and the J gene is TRBJ1-4, and possibly TRBD1, on 5 matching bases. The TCR comes from a human donor with chronic lymphocytic leukemia. The sample in question was PBMCs, obtained before ibrutinib treatment. The CDR3 is CSAGTGDKLFF. The DNA is as follows: TGCAGTGCTGGAACGGGGGACAAACTGTTTTTT.